This passage covers 2 T cell receptor beta chains from one sample sequenced in a study of T cell responses to AZD1222 COVID-19 vaccine. TCRdb's table, derived via immunoSEQ multiplex PCR, lists solely in-frame clones and lacks some. The data hold more than 90,000 clones, with around 89% observed a single time. The sample here was peripheral blood, taken 28 days after the second AZD1222 dose. The receptors derive from an adult who received the AZD1222 COVID-19 vaccine.

The rearrangement joins TRBV4-1 to TRBJ2-3; D unresolved. The V end was cut by 4 bases, the J end by 4 bases, with 9 bases between. The CDR3 has 13 amino acids. Germline CDR1 MGHRA, CDR2 YSYEKL. The CDR3: CASSPERSDTQYF. The DNA of the CDR3 is TGCGCCAGCAGCCCGGAGAGATCAGATACGCAGTATTTT.

J is TRBJ1-1 and V is TRBV5-1; TRBD1 might be the D (5 bases). Germline CDR1 and CDR2: SGHRS and YFSETQ. V was shortened by 2 bases and J by 5 bases, with 10 bases between the two germline ends. The CDR3 loop spans 13 amino acids. Here the CDR3 reads CASSFGGPTEAFF. In DNA form, the CDR3 reads TGCGCCAGCAGCTTCGGGGGACCGACTGAAGCTTTCTTT.